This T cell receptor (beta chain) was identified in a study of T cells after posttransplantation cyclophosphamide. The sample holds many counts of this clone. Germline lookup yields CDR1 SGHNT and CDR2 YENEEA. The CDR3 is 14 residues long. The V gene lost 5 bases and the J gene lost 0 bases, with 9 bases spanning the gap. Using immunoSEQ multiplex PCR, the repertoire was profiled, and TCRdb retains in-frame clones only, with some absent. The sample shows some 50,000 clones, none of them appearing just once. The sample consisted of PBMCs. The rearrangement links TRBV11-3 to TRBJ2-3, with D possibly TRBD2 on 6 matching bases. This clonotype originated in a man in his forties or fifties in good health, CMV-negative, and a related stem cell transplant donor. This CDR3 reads CASSHGGSTDTQYF. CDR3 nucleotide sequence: TGTGCCAGCAGCCATGGGGGGAGCACAGATACGCAGTATTTT.